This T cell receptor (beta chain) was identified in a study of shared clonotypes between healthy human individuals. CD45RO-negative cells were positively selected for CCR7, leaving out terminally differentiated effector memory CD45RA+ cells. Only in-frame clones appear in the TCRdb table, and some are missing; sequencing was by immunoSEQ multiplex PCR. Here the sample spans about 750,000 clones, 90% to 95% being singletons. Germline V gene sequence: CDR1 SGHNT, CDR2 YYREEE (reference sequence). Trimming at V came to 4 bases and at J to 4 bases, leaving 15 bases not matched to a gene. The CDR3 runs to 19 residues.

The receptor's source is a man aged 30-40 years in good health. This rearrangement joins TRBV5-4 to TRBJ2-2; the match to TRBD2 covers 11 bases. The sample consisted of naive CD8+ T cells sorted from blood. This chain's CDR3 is CASSPEVAGGPRGTGELFF. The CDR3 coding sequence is TGTGCCAGCAGCCCGGAGGTAGCGGGAGGGCCGAGGGGCACCGGGGAGCTGTTTTTT.